This T cell receptor (beta chain) was retrieved from a study of cytomegalovirus exposure and HLA in healthy donors. Across the study: Genotyping showed roughly 83% of 300 to 450 donors falling in the Caucasian-associated ancestry cluster.

The PCR made use of 60 Vbeta and 13 Jbeta primers. Original methodology: A later analysis counted tens of millions of unique TCR beta chains, some 11 million shared. The protocol was immunoSEQ multiplex PCR, while the TCRdb copy is restricted to in-frame clones and leaves out a portion. The V and J calls and clone size come from that table; D and trimming were worked out from the DNA. The sample includes some 170,000 clones, around 86% of them seen just once. Turning to this clone: The antigen is unknown.

General observations from the study: A later analysis, which compared TCR beta chains of equal frequency, found the HLA-associated ones more clonally expanded. The records held CMV serostatus as the only immune exposure information.

Trimming left V 2 bases short and J 4 bases short, with 5 bases between. CDR3 length equals 13 residues. CDR1 is SEHNR and CDR2 is FQNEAQ in the germline V gene (reference sequence). The clonotype was recovered from a man between 50 and 59 years old in good health and CMV-seropositive. V usage is TRBV7-9 and J usage is TRBJ2-2; D is undetermined. Sequenced: PBMCs. The CDR3 bases are TGTGCCAGCAGCTTATCCTCCACCGGGGAGCTGTTTTTT. Protein sequence: CASSLSSTGELFF.